This T cell receptor beta chain was identified during a study of CD8+ T cells in alopecia areata. Broader study findings: Greater clonality was observed in lesional scalp samples, especially alopecia totalis/universalis, versus normal scalp. Researchers reported that TCR sharing among patients proved less clear than in mice, possibly HLA-linked.

cDNA reverse transcribed from extracted RNA served as the sequencing template. Produced via immunoSEQ multiplex PCR; TCRdb's table is partial and in-frame only. The sample has about 130,000 clones; 50% to 60% are singletons. As regards this clone: Antigen specificity is unknown.

V was shortened by 6 bases and J by 7 bases, with 9 bases between the two germline ends. Germline V gene sequence: CDR1 MDHEN, CDR2 SYDVKM. There are 12 residues in the CDR3. In alopecia areata patients, both lesional scalp punch biopsies and peripheral blood were collected. Separation by sorting yielded CD4+ and CD8+ T cells from PBMCs. The sample in question was CD4+ T cells sorted from blood, obtained at week 0. The chain has TRBV28 and TRBJ2-2, with D perhaps matching TRBD2 (5 bases). This TCR was recovered from a human donor with alopecia areata. The CDR3 DNA reads as TGTGCCAGCAGGGGGAGAGGCGGGGAGCTGTTTTTT. Translation: CASRGRGGELFF.